This passage covers 27 T cell receptor beta chains from one sample sequenced in a study of early T cells in non-severe SARS-CoV-2 infection. From the 5' RACE reads, TCRdb called clonotypes with MiXCR, one entry per CDR3 protein. The sample includes about 100,000 distinct CDR3 sequences, about 12% seen only once; the top ten take 3% to 3.5%. The sequenced sample consisted of whole blood. These receptors were taken from an adult who was a healthcare worker with PCR-confirmed SARS-CoV-2 infection or an uninfected control (not recorded which).

This clonotype occurred a few times. The chain joins TRBV20-1 to TRBJ2-7, with 13 bases that match TRBD2. The V gene end was trimmed by 4 bases and the J gene end by 5 bases; junction bases not matched to a gene: 8. The CDR3 has 15 amino acids. Germline CDR1 is DFQATT and CDR2 is SNEGSKA (reference sequence). The CDR3 DNA reads TGCAGTGCTATTCGGACTAGCGGGAGCCCCAACGAGCAGTACTTC. Its translation: CSAIRTSGSPNEQYF.

This clonotype was observed a handful of times. The rearrangement links TRBV5-1 to TRBJ2-7, with 8 positions matching TRBD2. Germline CDR1 and CDR2: SGHRS and YFSETQ. The trim removed 0 bases at V and 4 bases at J, leaving 3 bases unmatched. This CDR3 has 14 amino acids. The CDR3 coding sequence is TGCGCCAGCAGCTTGGATTTAGCGGGGTACGAGCAGTACTTC. It codes for CASSLDLAGYEQYF. The full variable domain, in which reference TRBV5-1 and TRBJ2-7 provide the parts outside the CDR3, is KAGVTQTPRYLIKTRGQQVTLSCSPISGHRSVSWYQQTPGQGLQFLFEYFSETQRNKGNFPGRFSGRQFSNSRSEMNVSTLELGDSALYLCASSLDLAGYEQYFGPGTRLTVT.

This clonotype showed up just a few times. The V and J genes are TRBV6-5 and TRBJ2-7, with D possibly matching TRBD1 (6 bases). This CDR3 spans 13 amino acids. CDR1 is MNHEY, CDR2 SVGAGI, per germline. V lost 5 bases and J lost 2, with 10 bases in between. The CDR3 DNA reads TGTGCCAGCAGTACGGACAGAGCCTACGAGCAGTACTTC. It specifies CASSTDRAYEQYF.

This clonotype was recorded many times. The genes are TRBV7-2 and TRBJ2-1; D perhaps matches TRBD1 (6 bases). Trimming took off 1 base at V and 6 bases at J, with 16 bases between the two ends. The CDR3 runs 16 residues. Germline V gene lookup returns CDR1 SGHTA and CDR2 FQGNSA. CDR3 DNA: TGTGCCAGCAGCTTAGTGACAGGCAGAGGTCGCAATGAGCAGTTCTTC. It codes for CASSLVTGRGRNEQFF.

This clonotype has only a few counts. The chain joins TRBV11-3 to TRBJ2-3; 9 bases match TRBD1. The J segment lost 6 bases and the V segment lost 5 bases, leaving 9 bases of the junction unmatched. Germline V gene sequence: CDR1 SGHNT, CDR2 YENEEA. This CDR3 contains 15 residues. In nucleotides, the CDR3 is TGTGCCAGCAGCCCCGGGACAGGGACGACGGATACGCAGTATTTT. Protein: CASSPGTGTTDTQYF.

This clonotype showed up many times. CDR3 residues: CASSYGQGGTDTQYF. The CDR3 DNA follows: TGTGCCAGCAGTTACGGACAGGGGGGCACAGATACGCAGTATTTT. The chain recombines TRBV6-5 with TRBJ2-3; 10 bases agree with TRBD1. From germline, CDR1 is MNHEY and CDR2 SVGAGI. J gave up 1 base and V 2 bases, and 0 bases lay outside the gene matches. The CDR3 loop spans 15 amino acids.

This clonotype was picked up a small number of times. The rearrangement uses TRBV6-5 and TRBJ1-6; a weak D match, TRBD1 (5 bases). Trimming removed 4 bases at V and 10 bases at J, with 17 bases between. Germline lookup yields CDR1 MNHEY and CDR2 SVGAGI. The CDR3 length is 15 residues. The DNA of the CDR3 is TGTGCCAGCAGTTTACGCCCTGGGGCTGGATCACCCCTCCACTTT. This encodes CASSLRPGAGSPLHF.

There are a few counts of this clonotype. The chain uses TRBV29-1 and TRBJ2-5; 9 nucleotides match TRBD2. This CDR3 region has 16 residues. CDR1 and CDR2 from the germline V gene are SQVTM and ANQGSEA. J was trimmed by 5 bases and V by 3 bases; bases with no gene match: 13. CDR3 loop: CSVEGKAAGGWETQYF. Here the CDR3 DNA reads TGCAGCGTTGAGGGCAAAGCAGCGGGAGGTTGGGAGACCCAGTACTTC. Full variable domain (rest looked up from reference TRBV29-1 and TRBJ2-5): SAVISQKPSRDICQRGTSLTIQCQVDSQVTMMFWYRQQPGQSLTLIATANQGSEATYESGFVIDKFPISRPNLTFSTLTVSNMSPEDSSIYLCSVEGKAAGGWETQYFGPGTRLLVL.

This clonotype has ten or more counts. The rearrangement links TRBV6-5 to TRBJ1-4; no clear D. Per the germline V gene, CDR1 is MNHEY and CDR2 is SVGAGI. The CDR3 loop spans 14 amino acids. Trimming stripped 0 bases from V and 4 bases from J, with 6 bases between. CDR3 sequence: CASSYSRVNEKLFF. Here the CDR3 DNA reads TGTGCCAGCAGTTACTCGCGGGTTAATGAAAAACTGTTTTTT.

The sample holds many counts of this clonotype. The chain is built from TRBV10-3 and TRBJ2-5, with 7 bases aligning to TRBD1. This CDR3 has 15 amino acids. V lost 6 bases and J lost 4; bases outside the gene matches: 11. Germline V CDR1 and CDR2: ENHRY, SYGVKD. The DNA for the CDR3 is TGTGCCATCAGGTCTGGGACAGAGTATCGAGAGACCCAGTACTTC. Its protein is CAIRSGTEYRETQYF.

The rearrangement uses TRBV20-1 and TRBJ2-2, with D hard to call. Germline V gene data show CDR1 as DFQATT and CDR2 as SNEGSKA (reference sequence). This CDR3 is 15 amino acids long. Trimming removed 3 bases from V and 1 base from J, with 12 bases in between. CDR3 loop: CSARNPRENTGELFF. The DNA of the CDR3 is TGCAGTGCTAGGAACCCGCGCGAGAACACCGGGGAGCTGTTTTTT.

This clonotype came up many times. This chain joins TRBV20-1 and TRBJ2-5, with D unclear. V lost 0 bases and J 4 bases, leaving 9 bases between the germline ends. There are 13 residues in the CDR3. CDR1 DFQATT and CDR2 SNEGSKA come from the germline V gene (reference sequence). The CDR3 spells CSARDPVRETQYF. In DNA form, the CDR3 reads TGCAGTGCTAGAGACCCCGTTAGAGAGACCCAGTACTTC.

Many counts were recorded for this clonotype. The chain has TRBV10-3 and TRBJ2-7; D unresolved. V lost 2 bases, J lost 0 bases, and 5 bases lay in between. This CDR3 is built from 13 residues. Germline V gives CDR1 ENHRY, CDR2 SYGVKD. CDR3 sequence: CAISEPLSYEQYF. CDR3 sequence (DNA): TGTGCCATCAGTGAGCCTCTCTCCTACGAGCAGTACTTC.

A few counts support this clonotype. The V call is TRBV6-6, the J call TRBJ2-7, with 7 bases fitting TRBD1. This CDR3 has 14 amino acids. The germline gives CDR1 MNHNY, CDR2 SVGAGI (reference sequence). The trim removed 6 bases at V and 2 bases at J, leaving 7 bases unmatched. CDR3 nucleotide sequence: TGTGCCAGCAGCACGGCTAGGGGGCCCTACGAGCAGTACTTC. This encodes CASSTARGPYEQYF.

The genes are TRBV9 and TRBJ2-1; 11 bases map to TRBD2. Germline V gene sequence: CDR1 SGDLS, CDR2 YYNGEE. With 3 bases clipped from V and 6 bases from J, the junction kept 8 bases outside the gene matches. The CDR3 length is 16 residues. The CDR3 is CASSALAGGVRNEQFF. The DNA of the CDR3 is TGTGCCAGCAGCGCATTAGCGGGAGGGGTTCGCAATGAGCAGTTCTTC.

This clonotype occurred a few times. The chain recombines TRBV6-5 with TRBJ2-3; the match to TRBD2 covers 10 bases. This CDR3 is built from 15 residues. Per germline, CDR1 MNHEY and CDR2 SVGAGI. V gave up 5 bases and J gave up 4 bases; unmatched junction bases: 6. DNA of the CDR3: TGTGCCAGCAGTAAAGGAGCGGGAGGGGCAGATACGCAGTATTTT. Its translation: CASSKGAGGADTQYF.

The rearrangement links TRBV9 to TRBJ2-1; maybe TRBD2 (7 bases). Germline V lookup: CDR1 SGDLS, CDR2 YYNGEE. The CDR3 extends over 16 amino acids. V was cut by 1 base and J by 4 bases, with 15 bases left in between. CDR3 loop: CASSVLGGPMYNEQFF. As DNA, the CDR3 is TGTGCCAGCAGCGTACTGGGGGGGCCAATGTACAATGAGCAGTTCTTC. The full variable domain, completed using reference TRBV9 and TRBJ2-1, is DSGVTQTPKHLITATGQRVTLRCSPRSGDLSVYWYQQSLDQGLQFLIQYYNGEERAKGNILERFSAQQFPDLHSELNLSSLELGDSALYFCASSVLGGPMYNEQFFGPGTRLTVL.

There are a few counts of this clonotype. The genes are TRBV30 and TRBJ1-5, with unresolved D. V dropped 3 bases and J dropped 5 bases, with 17 bases sitting between them. The CDR3 totals 15 residues. CDR1 GTSNPN and CDR2 SVGIG come from the germline V gene (reference sequence). The CDR3 DNA is TGTGCCTGGAGCCCGGGCGGGAGCCAGGATCAGCCCCAGCATTTT. Protein product: CAWSPGGSQDQPQHF.

The chain joins TRBV13 to TRBJ2-3, with TRBD2 identical over 10 bases. The CDR3 covers 16 residues. V lost 6 bases and J lost 5; bases outside the gene matches: 11. Germline V gene lookup returns CDR1 PRHDT and CDR2 FYEKMQ (reference sequence). CDR3 amino acids: CASRFISGGALDTQYF. CDR3 in DNA: TGTGCCAGCAGGTTCATAAGCGGGGGGGCCTTAGATACGCAGTATTTT.

The rearrangement joins TRBV27 to TRBJ1-4, with D possibly TRBD1 on 5 matching bases. Germline CDR1 reads MNHEY; CDR2 reads SMNVEV (reference sequence). The CDR3 loop spans 17 amino acids. Trimming cost V 1 base and J 5 bases, with 17 bases left between them. The CDR3 nucleotides are TGTGCCAGCAGTTTATGGGGCCCGGCAGTGGAAAATGAAAAACTGTTTTTT. Translation: CASSLWGPAVENEKLFF.

This clonotype was counted only a few times. The J gene is TRBJ2-4, the V gene TRBV6-1; D remains ambiguous. The V gene's germline CDR1 is MNHNS and CDR2 SASEGT. Trimming removed 7 bases at V and 0 bases at J, with 4 bases between. This CDR3 comprises 12 residues. The CDR3 nucleotides read TGTGCCAGCAAGGTAGCCAAAAACATTCAGTACTTC. It is translated as CASKVAKNIQYF.

This clonotype has more than one count but fewer than ten. The J gene is TRBJ2-3, the V gene TRBV20-1, with D unresolved. The ends were cut back, 0 bases at V and 8 bases at J, with 18 bases in the middle. Per germline, CDR1 DFQATT and CDR2 SNEGSKA (reference sequence). This CDR3 region has 15 residues. In nucleotides, the CDR3 is TGCAGTGCTAGAGACTCCCGGGTCTCGAAGGGTACGCAGTATTTT. Amino acids: CSARDSRVSKGTQYF.

This rearrangement joins TRBV27 to TRBJ2-1; 11 bases are a match to TRBD2. V lost 6 bases to trimming and J lost 5 bases; unmatched junction nucleotides: 6. The CDR3 spans 15 residues. Germline CDR1 reads MNHEY; CDR2 reads SMNVEV (reference sequence). The CDR3 nucleotides read TGTGCCAGCAGCTATAGCGGGGGGGGGCACAATGAGCAGTTCTTC. Protein sequence: CASSYSGGGHNEQFF.

The rearrangement joins TRBV7-9 to TRBJ2-1; 8 nucleotides line up with TRBD2. Trimming cost V 3 bases and J 2 bases; bases outside gene matches: 6. The length of the CDR3 is 16 residues. The V gene's germline CDR1 is SEHNR and CDR2 FQNEAQ (reference sequence). The CDR3 sequence: CASSFSGRATYNEQFF. The CDR3, as DNA: TGTGCCAGCAGCTTTTCCGGGAGGGCAACCTACAATGAGCAGTTCTTC. Full variable domain (outside the CDR3, taken from reference TRBV7-9 and TRBJ2-1): DTGVSQNPRHKITKRGQNVTFRCDPISEHNRLYWYRQTLGQGPEFLTYFQNEAQLEKSRLLSDRFSAERPKGSFSTLEIQRTEQGDSAMYLCASSFSGRATYNEQFFGPGTRLTVL.

This clonotype turned up a few times. The rearrangement joins TRBV5-1 to TRBJ2-3; D is ambiguous. Between the trimmed V and J ends, which lost 3 bases and 3 bases, there was a span of 2 bases. Germline CDR1 reads SGHRS; CDR2 reads YFSETQ. The CDR3 sequence is 11 residues long. The CDR3 DNA sequence: TGCGCCAGCAGCTGGACAGATACGCAGTATTTT. The encoded protein is CASSWTDTQYF.

The chain couples TRBV20-1 to TRBJ1-2; D call uncertain. This CDR3 spans 12 amino acids. The V gene's germline CDR1 is DFQATT and CDR2 SNEGSKA (reference sequence). The CDR3 DNA follows: TGCAGCCCTGGACCAGCTAACTATGGCTACACCTTC. Protein: CSPGPANYGYTF.

Ten or more counts support this clonotype. The J gene is TRBJ1-5, the V gene TRBV18; TRBD1 matches at 8 bases. Trimming removed 6 bases from V and 1 base from J; junction bases left unmatched: 8. Looked up from germline, CDR1 is KGHSH and CDR2 is LQKENI. This CDR3 is 16 amino acids long. Written as DNA, the CDR3 is TGTGCCAGCTCGCTTACAGGGGGTTCAAGCAATCAGCCCCAGCATTTT. Its protein is CASSLTGGSSNQPQHF.